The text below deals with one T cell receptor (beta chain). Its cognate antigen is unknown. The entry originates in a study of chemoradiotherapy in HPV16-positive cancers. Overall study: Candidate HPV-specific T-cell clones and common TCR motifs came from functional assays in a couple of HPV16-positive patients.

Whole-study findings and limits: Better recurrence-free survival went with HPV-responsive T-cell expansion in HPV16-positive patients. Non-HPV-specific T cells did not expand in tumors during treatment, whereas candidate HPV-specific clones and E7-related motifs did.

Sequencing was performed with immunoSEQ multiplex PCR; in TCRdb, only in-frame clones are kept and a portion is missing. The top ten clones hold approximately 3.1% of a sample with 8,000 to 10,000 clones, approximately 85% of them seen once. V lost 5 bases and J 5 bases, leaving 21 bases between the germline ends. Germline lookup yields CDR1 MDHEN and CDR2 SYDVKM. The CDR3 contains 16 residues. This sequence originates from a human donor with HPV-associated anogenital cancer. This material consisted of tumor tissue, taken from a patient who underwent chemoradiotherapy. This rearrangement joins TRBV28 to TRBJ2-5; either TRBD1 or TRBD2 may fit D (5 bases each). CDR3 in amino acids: CASSHLIRGLGETQYF. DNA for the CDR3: TGTGCCAGCAGTCACCTAATCCGGGGCCTGGGGGAGACCCAGTACTTC.